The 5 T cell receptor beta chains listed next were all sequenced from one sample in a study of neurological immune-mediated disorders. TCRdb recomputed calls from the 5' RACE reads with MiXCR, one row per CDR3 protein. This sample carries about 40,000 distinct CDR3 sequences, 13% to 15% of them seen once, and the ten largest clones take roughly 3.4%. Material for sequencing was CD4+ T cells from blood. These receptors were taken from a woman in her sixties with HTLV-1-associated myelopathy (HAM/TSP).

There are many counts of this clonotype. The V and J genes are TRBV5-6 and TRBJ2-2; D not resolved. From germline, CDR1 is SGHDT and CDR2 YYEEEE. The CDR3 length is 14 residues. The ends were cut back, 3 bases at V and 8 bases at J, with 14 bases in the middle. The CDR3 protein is CASSSGSSQGELFF. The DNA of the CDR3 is TGTGCCAGCAGCTCCGGGTCAAGCCAAGGGGAGCTGTTTTTT.

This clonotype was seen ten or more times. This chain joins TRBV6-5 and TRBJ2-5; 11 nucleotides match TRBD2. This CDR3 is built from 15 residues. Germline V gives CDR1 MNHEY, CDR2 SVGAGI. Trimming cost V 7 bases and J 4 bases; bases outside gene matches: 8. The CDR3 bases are TGTGCCAGCACTCACCTAGCGGGGGGCAGAGAGACCCAGTACTTC. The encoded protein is CASTHLAGGRETQYF.

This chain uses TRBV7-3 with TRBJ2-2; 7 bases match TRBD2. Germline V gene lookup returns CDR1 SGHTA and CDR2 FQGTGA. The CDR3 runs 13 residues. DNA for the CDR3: TGTGCTACCTCAGGCGGGAGAACCGGGGAGCTGTTTTTT. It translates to CATSGGRTGELFF. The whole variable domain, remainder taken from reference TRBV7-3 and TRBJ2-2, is GAGVSQTPSNKVTEKGKYVELRCDPISGHTALYWYRQSLGQGPEFLIYFQGTGAADDSGLPNDRFFAVRPEGSVSTLKIQRTERGDSAVYLCATSGGRTGELFFGEGSRLTVL.

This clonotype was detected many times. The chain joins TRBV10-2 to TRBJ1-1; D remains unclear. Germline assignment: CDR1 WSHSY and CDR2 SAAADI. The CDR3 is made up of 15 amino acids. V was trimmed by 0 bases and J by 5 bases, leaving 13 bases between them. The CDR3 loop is CASSESGLSGTEAFF. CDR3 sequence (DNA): TGCGCCAGCAGTGAGTCTGGGCTTTCTGGGACTGAAGCTTTCTTT.

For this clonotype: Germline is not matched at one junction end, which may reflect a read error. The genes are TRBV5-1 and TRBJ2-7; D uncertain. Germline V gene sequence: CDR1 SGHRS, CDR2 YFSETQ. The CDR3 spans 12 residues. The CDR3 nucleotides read TGCGCCAGCAGCTCCAGTAACTACGATCAGCACTTC. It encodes CASSSSNYDQHF. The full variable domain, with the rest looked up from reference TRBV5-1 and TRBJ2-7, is KAGVTQTPRYLIKTRGQQVTLSCSPISGHRSVSWYQQTPGQGLQFLFEYFSETQRNKGNFPGRFSGRQFSNSRSEMNVSTLELGDSALYLCASSSSNYDQHFGPGTRLTVT.